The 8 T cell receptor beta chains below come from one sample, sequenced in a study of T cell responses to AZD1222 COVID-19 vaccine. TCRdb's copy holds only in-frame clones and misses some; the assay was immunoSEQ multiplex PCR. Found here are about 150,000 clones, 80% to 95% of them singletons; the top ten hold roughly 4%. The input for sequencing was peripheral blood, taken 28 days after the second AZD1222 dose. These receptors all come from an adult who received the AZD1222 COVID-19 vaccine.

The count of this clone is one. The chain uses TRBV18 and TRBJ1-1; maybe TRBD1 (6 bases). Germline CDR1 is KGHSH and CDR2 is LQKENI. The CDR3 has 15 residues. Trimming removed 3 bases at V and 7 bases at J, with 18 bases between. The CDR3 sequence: CASSPEIRGEGEAFF. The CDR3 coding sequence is TGTGCCAGCTCACCTGAAATCAGGGGCGAAGGTGAAGCTTTCTTT.

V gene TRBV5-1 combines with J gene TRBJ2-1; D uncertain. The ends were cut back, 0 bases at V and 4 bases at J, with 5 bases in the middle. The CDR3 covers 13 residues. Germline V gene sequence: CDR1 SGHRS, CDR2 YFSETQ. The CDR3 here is CASSLEQYNEQFF. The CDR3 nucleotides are TGCGCCAGCAGCTTGGAGCAATACAATGAGCAGTTCTTC.

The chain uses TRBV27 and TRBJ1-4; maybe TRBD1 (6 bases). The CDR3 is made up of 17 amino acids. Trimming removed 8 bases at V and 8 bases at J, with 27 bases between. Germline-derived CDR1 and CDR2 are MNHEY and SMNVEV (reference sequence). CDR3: CASRSLPRQVGREKLFF. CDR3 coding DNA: TGTGCCAGCCGCTCCCTCCCCCGACAGGTTGGTAGGGAAAAACTGTTTTTT.

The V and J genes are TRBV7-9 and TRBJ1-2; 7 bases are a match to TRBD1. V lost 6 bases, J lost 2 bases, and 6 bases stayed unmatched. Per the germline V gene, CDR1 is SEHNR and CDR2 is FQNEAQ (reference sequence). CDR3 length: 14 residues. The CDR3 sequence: CASSPGGQNYGYTF. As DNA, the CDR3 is TGTGCCAGCAGTCCAGGGGGACAGAACTATGGCTACACCTTC.

The CDR3 DNA reads TGCGCCAGCAGCCAAGAGTATAGTGCCTTCGCTCAGCCCCAGCATTTT. It codes for CASSQEYSAFAQPQHF. The chain couples TRBV4-3 to TRBJ1-5; D is unresolved. Deletions cut 0 bases from V and 6 bases from J, with 15 bases between. Germline CDR1 is LGHNA and CDR2 is YSLEER. This CDR3 is 16 amino acids long.

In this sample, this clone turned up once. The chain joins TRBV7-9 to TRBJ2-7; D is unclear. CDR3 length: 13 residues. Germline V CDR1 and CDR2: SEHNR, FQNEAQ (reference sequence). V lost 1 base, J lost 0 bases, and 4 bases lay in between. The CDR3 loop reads CASSLGNSYEQYF. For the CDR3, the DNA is TGTGCCAGCAGCTTAGGGAACTCCTACGAGCAGTACTTC.

The chain's CDR3 is CASKEAVDSPLHF. The CDR3, as DNA: TGTGCCAGCAAGGAGGCAGTAGATTCACCCCTCCACTTT. The chain carries TRBV27 and TRBJ1-6; D uncertain. Trimming removed 7 bases from V and 8 bases from J, with 12 bases in between. The CDR3 sequence is 13 residues long. From germline, CDR1 is MNHEY and CDR2 SMNVEV (reference sequence).

This chain's CDR3 is CASSLGSGTGETQYF. In DNA, the CDR3 is TGTGCCAGCAGCTTAGGTAGCGGGACAGGGGAGACCCAGTACTTC. The V call is TRBV7-3, the J call TRBJ2-5, with TRBD1 as a possible D gene (9 bases). Per the germline V gene, CDR1 is SGHTA and CDR2 is FQGTGA. CDR3 length equals 15 residues. V was clipped by 2 bases and J by 5 bases, with 15 bases between them.